The source of this T cell receptor beta chain is a study of T-cell reconstitution after alpha-beta-depleted transplantation in children (dated by TCRdb to about 2016). For the study in its entirety: Using TCR repertoire profiling, the study followed T-cell immune reconstitution in a quantitative way in children after TCRalphabeta/CD19-depleted allogeneic hematopoietic cell transplantation.

Libraries were prepared through PCR. The sequencer was an Illumina HiSeq 2500. TCR libraries were prepared with molecular barcoding, using unique molecular identifiers to normalize TCRbeta repertoire quantification. TCRdb itself trimmed the public reads at Q25 with fastp, ran MiXCR and retained productive beta chains. Here each entry gathers all rows of one CDR3 protein and keeps the most common genes and DNA. Present in this sample are 490,000 or so distinct CDR3 sequences, approximately 12% of which were seen just once. Clones ranked in the top ten supply around 5.8% of the sample. To note about this clonotype: The antigen it recognizes is unknown. Germline is not matched at one junction end, which may reflect a read error.

CDR1 is given as SGHRS and CDR2 as YFSETQ, both from the germline V gene. Counted from cysteine to phenylalanine, this CDR3 has 14 amino acids. CDR3 DNA is the only sequence kept; it has 42 bases, read in frame from the first base. The receptor's source is a human donor who donated a stem cell graft to a child with combined immunodeficiency. This receptor chain uses TRBV5-1 and TRBJ2-7; the D gene remains uncertain. Sequenced here: PBMCs from the stem cell graft donor, sampled from the stem cell graft. The nucleotide sequence is TGCGCCAGCCGGATTAATTCCCCTTCCTCCGAGCAGTACTTC. This encodes CASRINSPSSEQYF.